This T cell receptor beta chain was captured in a study of immune characterization of retroperitoneal liposarcoma. MiXCR, applied by TCRdb to the PCR reads, yields one record per CDR3 protein. The repertoire consists of roughly 3,800 distinct CDR3 sequences, with approximately 30% occurring once and the leading ten covering roughly 10%. Trimming took 5 bases from V and 4 from J; bases not matched to a gene: 12. Looked up from germline, CDR1 is SGHAT and CDR2 is FQDESV (reference sequence). The CDR3 contains 16 residues. This clonotype was sampled from a female donor with retroperitoneal liposarcoma. The specimen was blood. The chain carries TRBV11-1 and TRBJ1-1, with 8 nucleotides matching TRBD1. Written as DNA, the CDR3 is TGTGCCAGCAGCGTTAGGGCCAGGGGGCAAGGCACTGAAGCTTTCTTT. This codes for CASSVRARGQGTEAFF. Using reference TRBV11-1 and TRBJ1-1 for the parts outside the CDR3, the full variable domain is EAEVAQSPRYKITEKSQAVAFWCDPISGHATLYWYRQILGQGPELLVQFQDESVVDDSQLPKDRFSAERLKGVDSTLKIQPAELGDSAMYLCASSVRARGQGTEAFFGQGTRLTVV.